This T cell receptor (beta chain) was sequenced for a study of blood T cell repertoires in COVID-19. Produced via immunoSEQ multiplex PCR; TCRdb's table is partial and in-frame only. Of about 73,000 clones in the sample, about 80% were seen once. Trimming took 5 bases from V and 2 from J, leaving 10 bases between them. The germline CDR1 and CDR2 sequences are MNHEY and SMNVEV (reference sequence). The CDR3 has 14 amino acids. This sequence originates from a human donor in a cohort sampled during active COVID-19. The sequencing sample was made of peripheral blood. The chain combines TRBV27 with TRBJ2-1; D gene unclear. This CDR3 is CASSVTRTYNEQFF. The CDR3 nucleotides are TGTGCCAGCAGTGTGACGAGGACCTACAATGAGCAGTTCTTC.